The source of this T cell receptor beta chain is a study of a mutant IDH1 vaccine in newly diagnosed glioma. Study context: Patients began vaccination 4-6 weeks after radiotherapy alone, or with temozolomide cycles. Before enrollment, the patients had been treated with radiotherapy alone, temozolomide alone, or both together. Most of them had received both.

Assay used: immunoSEQ multiplex PCR; TCRdb lists only in-frame clones, some missing. The data hold about 46,000 clones, with 92% observed a single time. Time point described: week 35, safety follow-up. Every vaccine dose comprised 300 ug of mutant IDH1 20-mer peptide plus topical imiquimod. The patients were given eight vaccinations, one each in weeks 1, 3, 5, 7, 11, 15, 19 and 23. Donors' newly diagnosed IDH1-mutant WHO grade 3 or 4 astrocytomas lacked nuclear ATRX. In regard to this clone: Its specificity is unknown.

The CDR3 runs 14 residues. Trimming shortened V by 5 bases and J by 2 bases, and 11 bases separated the two germline ends. The germline gives CDR1 SEHNR, CDR2 FQNEAQ (reference sequence). The V gene is TRBV7-9, the J gene TRBJ2-3, with a tentative D call TRBD1 (5 bases). The clonotype was recovered from a man between 45 and 60 years old with glioma. Sequencing was performed on PBMCs, taken from a glioma patient whose treatment included an IDH1 peptide vaccine. CDR3 residues: CASSPLGDTDTQYF. The CDR3, as DNA: TGTGCCAGCAGCCCCCTAGGGGACACAGATACGCAGTATTTT.